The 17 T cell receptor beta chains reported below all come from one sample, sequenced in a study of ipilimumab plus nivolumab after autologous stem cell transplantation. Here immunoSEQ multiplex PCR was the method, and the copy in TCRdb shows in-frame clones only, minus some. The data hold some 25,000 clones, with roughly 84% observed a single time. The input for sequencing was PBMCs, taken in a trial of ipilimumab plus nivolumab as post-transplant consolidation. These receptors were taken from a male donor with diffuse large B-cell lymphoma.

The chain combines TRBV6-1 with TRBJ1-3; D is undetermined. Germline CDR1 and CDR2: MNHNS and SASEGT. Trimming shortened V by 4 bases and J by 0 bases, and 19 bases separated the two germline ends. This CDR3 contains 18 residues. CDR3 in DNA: TGTGCCAGCAGTGGAATAGGTTTAGGATTCGGCTCTGGAAACACCATATATTTT. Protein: CASSGIGLGFGSGNTIYF.

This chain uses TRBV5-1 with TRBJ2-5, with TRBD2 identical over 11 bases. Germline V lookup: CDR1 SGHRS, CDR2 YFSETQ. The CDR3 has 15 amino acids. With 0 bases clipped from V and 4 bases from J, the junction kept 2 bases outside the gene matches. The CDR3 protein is CASSLGLAGGETQYF. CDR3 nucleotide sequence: TGCGCCAGCAGCTTGGGTCTAGCGGGGGGAGAGACCCAGTACTTC.

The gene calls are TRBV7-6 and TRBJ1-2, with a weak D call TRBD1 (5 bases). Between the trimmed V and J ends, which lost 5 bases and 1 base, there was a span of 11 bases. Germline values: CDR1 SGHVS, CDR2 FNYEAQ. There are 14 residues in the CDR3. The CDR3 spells CASSLGEGNYGYTF. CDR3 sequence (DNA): TGTGCCAGCAGCCTGGGGGAGGGTAACTATGGCTACACCTTC.

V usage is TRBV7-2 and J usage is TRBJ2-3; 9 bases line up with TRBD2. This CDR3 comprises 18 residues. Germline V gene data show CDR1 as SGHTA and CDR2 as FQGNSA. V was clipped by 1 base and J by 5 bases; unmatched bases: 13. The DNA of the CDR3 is TGTGCCAGCAGCTTAGAGGTTGGTAGCGGGGGACATAGAGATACGCAGTATTTT. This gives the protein CASSLEVGSGGHRDTQYF.

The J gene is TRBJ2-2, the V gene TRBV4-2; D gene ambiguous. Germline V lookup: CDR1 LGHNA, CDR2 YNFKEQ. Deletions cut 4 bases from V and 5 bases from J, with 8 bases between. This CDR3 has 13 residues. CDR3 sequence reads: CASSPSRTGELFF. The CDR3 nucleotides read TGTGCCAGCAGCCCTTCGAGAACCGGGGAGCTGTTTTTT.

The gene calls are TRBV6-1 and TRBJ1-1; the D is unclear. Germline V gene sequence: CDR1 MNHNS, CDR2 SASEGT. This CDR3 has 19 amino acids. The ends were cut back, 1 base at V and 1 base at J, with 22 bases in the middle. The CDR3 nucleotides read TGTGCCAGCAGTGAAGAGGCGGCGGCTGCGCTTAGATCGAACACTGAAGCTTTCTTT. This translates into CASSEEAAAALRSNTEAFF.

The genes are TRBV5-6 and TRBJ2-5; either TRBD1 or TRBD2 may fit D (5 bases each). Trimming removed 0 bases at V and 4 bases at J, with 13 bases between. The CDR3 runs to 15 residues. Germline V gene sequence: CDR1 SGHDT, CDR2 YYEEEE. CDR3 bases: TGTGCCAGCAGCTTGGGAGGGGATAGCTTAGAGACCCAGTACTTC. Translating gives CASSLGGDSLETQYF.

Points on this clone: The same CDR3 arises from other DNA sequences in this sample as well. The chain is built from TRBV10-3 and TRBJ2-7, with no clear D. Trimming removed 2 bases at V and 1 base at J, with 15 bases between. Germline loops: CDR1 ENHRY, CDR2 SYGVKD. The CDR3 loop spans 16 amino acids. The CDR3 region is CAISEGLADLSYEQYF. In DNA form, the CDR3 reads TGTGCCATCAGTGAGGGTCTGGCGGACCTTTCCTACGAGCAGTACTTC.

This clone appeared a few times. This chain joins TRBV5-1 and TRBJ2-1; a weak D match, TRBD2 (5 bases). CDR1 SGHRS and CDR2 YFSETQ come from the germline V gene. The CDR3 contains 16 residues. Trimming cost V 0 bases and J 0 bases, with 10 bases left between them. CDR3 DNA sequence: TGCGCCAGCAGCTTGGTACCGGGGAGCTCCTACAATGAGCAGTTCTTC. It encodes CASSLVPGSSYNEQFF.

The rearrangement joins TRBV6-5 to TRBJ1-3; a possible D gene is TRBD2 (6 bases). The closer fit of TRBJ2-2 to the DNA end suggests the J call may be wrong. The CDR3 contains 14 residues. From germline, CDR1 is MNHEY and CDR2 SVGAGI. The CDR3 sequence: CASRSRGNTGELFF. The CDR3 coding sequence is TGTGCCAGCCGTTCGCGGGGGAACACCGGGGAGCTGTTTTTT.

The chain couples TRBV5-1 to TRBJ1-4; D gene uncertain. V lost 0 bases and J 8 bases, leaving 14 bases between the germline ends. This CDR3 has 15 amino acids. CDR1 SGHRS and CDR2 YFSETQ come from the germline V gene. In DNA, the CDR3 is TGCGCCAGCAGCTTGGGGGGATATGAGAGAGAAAAACTGTTTTTT. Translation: CASSLGGYEREKLFF.

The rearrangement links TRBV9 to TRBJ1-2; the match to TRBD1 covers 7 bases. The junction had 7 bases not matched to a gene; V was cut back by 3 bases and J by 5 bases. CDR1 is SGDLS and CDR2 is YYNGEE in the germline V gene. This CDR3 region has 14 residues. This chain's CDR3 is CASSADRDGYGYTF. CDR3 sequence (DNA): TGTGCCAGCAGCGCAGACAGGGATGGATATGGCTACACCTTC.

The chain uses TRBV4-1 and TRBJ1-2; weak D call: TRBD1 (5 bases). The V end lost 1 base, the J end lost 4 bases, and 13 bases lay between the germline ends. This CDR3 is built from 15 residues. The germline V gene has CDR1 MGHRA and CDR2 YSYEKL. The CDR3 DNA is TGCGCCAGCAGCCAAGGAGCGGGGGGAATCTATGGCTACACCTTC. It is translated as CASSQGAGGIYGYTF.

In nucleotides, the CDR3 is TGTGCCAGCAGTTCCCCGGGGCGAGGGAAAGAGACCCAGTACTTC. Translation gives CASSSPGRGKETQYF. The chain uses TRBV6-5 and TRBJ2-5; perhaps D is TRBD1 or TRBD2 (5 bases each). This CDR3 spans 15 amino acids. The germline CDR1 and CDR2 sequences are MNHEY and SVGAGI. Trimming pared 4 bases from V and 3 bases from J, leaving 15 bases between.

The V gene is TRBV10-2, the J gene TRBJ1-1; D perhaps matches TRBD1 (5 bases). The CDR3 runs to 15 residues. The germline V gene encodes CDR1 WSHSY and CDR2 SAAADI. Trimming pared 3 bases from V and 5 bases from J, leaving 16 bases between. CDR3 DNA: TGCGCCAGCAGTGACCCTTCAGGGCGACAAACTGAAGCTTTCTTT. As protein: CASSDPSGRQTEAFF.

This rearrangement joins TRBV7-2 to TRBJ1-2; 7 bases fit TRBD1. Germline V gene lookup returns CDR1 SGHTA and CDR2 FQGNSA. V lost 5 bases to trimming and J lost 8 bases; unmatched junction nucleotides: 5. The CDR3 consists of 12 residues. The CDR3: CASSLGGGGYTF. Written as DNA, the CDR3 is TGTGCCAGCAGCCTAGGGGGCGGGGGCTACACCTTC.

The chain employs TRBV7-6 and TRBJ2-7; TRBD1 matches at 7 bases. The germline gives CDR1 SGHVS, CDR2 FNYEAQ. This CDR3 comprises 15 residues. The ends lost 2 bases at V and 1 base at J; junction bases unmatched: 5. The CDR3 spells CASSLTGTVSYEQYF. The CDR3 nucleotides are TGTGCCAGCAGCTTAACCGGGACAGTATCCTACGAGCAGTACTTC.